Shown below are 29 T cell receptor beta chains from a single sample sequenced in a study of molecular identifiers for immune sequencing clone quantification (dated by TCRdb to the late 2010s). The library was obtained by PCR. Sequencer: NextSeq 500. TCRdb passed the public sequencing reads through fastp at Q25 and MiXCR, retaining productive beta sequences. Duplicate CDR3 protein sequences are folded into a single record with the most common DNA and genes. The sample table records a few hundred thousand distinct CDR3 sequences; over 20% of these occur just once. About 0.74% of the sample is in the top ten clones. Sample: naive CD8+ T cells from blood, with Jurkat cell RNA spiked in. The cell subset or site label, as the study defines it: FACS-sorted CD8+CD4-CCR7+CD45RA+ naive T cells. The receptors were gathered from a human donor in good health. Some libraries in this study had Jurkat cell RNA spiked in.

This clonotype has only a few counts. Written as DNA, the CDR3 is TGTGCCAGCAGCTCAAGTTTTGGGACAGGGGCCTACAATGAGCAGTTCTTC. Amino acids: CASSSSFGTGAYNEQFF. The V and J genes are TRBV5-6 and TRBJ2-1, with 10 positions matching TRBD1. This CDR3 region has 17 residues. Germline V CDR1 and CDR2: SGHDT, YYEEEE. V dropped 3 bases and J dropped 2; count of bases not matched to a gene: 8.

Only a few counts were recorded for this clonotype. The V and J genes are TRBV3-1 and TRBJ1-1; D gene uncertain. Deletions cut 3 bases from V and 1 base from J, with 12 bases between. The CDR3 is 15 amino acids. Germline loops: CDR1 LGHDT, CDR2 YNNKEL (reference sequence). The CDR3 sequence: CASSQEHRPNTEAFF. DNA of the CDR3: TGTGCCAGCAGCCAGGAACATCGGCCGAACACTGAAGCTTTCTTT.

This clonotype was counted only a few times. This chain uses TRBV19 with TRBJ1-5; TRBD1 is a possible D gene (5 bases). This CDR3 spans 17 amino acids. Germline-derived CDR1 and CDR2 are LNHDA and SQIVND (reference sequence). V was cut by 3 bases and J by 2 bases, with 17 bases left in between. The DNA of the CDR3 is TGTGCCAGTAGTATGGGAGGGACGGAGTGGGGCAATCAGCCCCAGCATTTT. This gives the protein CASSMGGTEWGNQPQHF.

In this sample, this clonotype turned up a few times. This chain uses TRBV7-9 with TRBJ2-1; D is possibly TRBD2 (6 bases). Deletions cut 6 bases from V and 5 bases from J, with 17 bases between. CDR3 length: 15 amino acids. Germline-derived CDR1 and CDR2 are SEHNR and FQNEAQ (reference sequence). Here the CDR3 reads CASRSRSGVDNEQFF. The DNA for the CDR3 is TGTGCCAGCAGATCACGGTCGGGGGTCGACAATGAGCAGTTCTTC. The whole variable domain, remainder taken from reference TRBV7-9 and TRBJ2-1, is DTGVSQNPRHKITKRGQNVTFRCDPISEHNRLYWYRQTLGQGPEFLTYFQNEAQLEKSRLLSDRFSAERPKGSFSTLEIQRTEQGDSAMYLCASRSRSGVDNEQFFGPGTRLTVL.

As to this clonotype: Just one base apart from a much larger clone, this may be a read error. V gene TRBV19 combines with J gene TRBJ2-3, with TRBD2 matching over 10 bases. The germline V gene has CDR1 LNHDA and CDR2 SQIVND (reference sequence). The CDR3 consists of 17 residues. V dropped 7 bases and J dropped 2; count of bases not matched to a gene: 12. The CDR3 loop reads CASTSWGLATATDTQYF. The CDR3 DNA follows: TGTGCCAGTACCAGCTGGGGACTAGCGACTGCCACAGATACGCAGTATTTT.

This chain connects TRBV6-2 or TRBV6-3 to TRBJ1-1; D gene unclear. The V and J ends lost 0 bases and 4 bases respectively, with 9 bases between them. There are 14 residues in the CDR3. Per the germline V gene, CDR1 is MNHEY and CDR2 is SVGEGT. This CDR3 reads CASSYSRQVTEAFF. CDR3 DNA: TGTGCCAGCAGTTACTCAAGGCAGGTCACTGAAGCTTTCTTT.

This clonotype was seen repeatedly, ten times or more. The chain employs TRBV7-2 and TRBJ2-7, with 9 positions matching TRBD1. The length of the CDR3 is 15 residues. Trimming cost V 1 base and J 2 bases; bases outside gene matches: 3. The germline CDR1 and CDR2 sequences are SGHTA and FQGNSA. CDR3 region: CASSLDGTGTYEQYF. CDR3 coding DNA: TGTGCCAGCAGCTTAGACGGGACAGGGACCTACGAGCAGTACTTC.

This clonotype has more than one count but fewer than ten. The chain recombines TRBV7-9 with TRBJ1-1; D ambiguous. The CDR3 loop spans 15 amino acids. CDR1 is SEHNR and CDR2 is FQNEAQ in the germline V gene (reference sequence). Trimming took 4 bases from V and 2 from J, leaving 14 bases between them. The chain's CDR3 is CASSSFVDANTEAFF. Written as DNA, the CDR3 is TGTGCCAGCAGCTCATTCGTGGACGCCAACACTGAAGCTTTCTTT.

The sample holds a few counts of this clonotype. The rearrangement joins TRBV3-1 to TRBJ1-5; D may be TRBD1 (5 bases). The CDR3 spans 14 residues. The ends were cut back, 4 bases at V and 7 bases at J, with 14 bases in the middle. Looked up from germline, CDR1 is LGHDT and CDR2 is YNNKEL (reference sequence). The CDR3 region is CASSPMQGPQPQHF. The CDR3 DNA sequence: TGTGCCAGCAGCCCCATGCAGGGACCCCAGCCCCAGCATTTT.

The chain has TRBV3-1 and TRBJ2-1; D remains unclear. Between the trimmed V and J ends, which lost 0 bases and 6 bases, there was a span of 18 bases. Germline V gene lookup returns CDR1 LGHDT and CDR2 YNNKEL (reference sequence). The CDR3 is made up of 17 amino acids. In DNA form, the CDR3 reads TGTGCCAGCAGCCAAGATTGGGGTCTTTCGTTTCCCAATGAGCAGTTCTTC. Translated, it gives CASSQDWGLSFPNEQFF.

This clonotype has just a few counts. This chain connects TRBV28 to TRBJ1-5; the D gene is possibly TRBD1 (6 bases). Trimming pared 7 bases from V and 3 bases from J, leaving 19 bases between. Germline CDR1 reads MDHEN; CDR2 reads SYDVKM. This CDR3 has 16 amino acids. The CDR3 DNA is TGTGCCAGCAATAATAGGGGGGGCCCCCACAATCAGCCCCAGCATTTT. Translated: CASNNRGGPHNQPQHF.

This clonotype showed up just a few times. The V and J genes are TRBV29-1 and TRBJ2-1; the D gene is possibly TRBD1 (7 bases). Germline-derived CDR1 and CDR2 are SQVTM and ANQGSEA. V gave up 4 bases and J gave up 1 base, with 8 bases separating them. There are 13 residues in the CDR3. The CDR3 region has the DNA TGCAGCGTTGCAGGGGGGTCCTACAATGAGCAGTTCTTC. Translated: CSVAGGSYNEQFF.

As regards this clonotype: An end of the junction differs from the germline gene, which may be a read error. The genes are TRBV7-8 and TRBJ2-3; D is unclear. The V gene's germline CDR1 is SGHVS and CDR2 FQNEAQ. The CDR3 spans 14 residues. DNA of the CDR3: TGTGCCATCAGCCCAAGTCTACTCACAGATACGCAGTATTTT. It is translated as CAISPSLLTDTQYF.

The chain links TRBV28 to TRBJ2-6; TRBD2 is a possible D gene (7 bases). CDR1 is MDHEN and CDR2 is SYDVKM in the germline V gene. Trimming left V 6 bases short and J 2 bases short, with 20 bases between. The CDR3 runs to 18 residues. Written as DNA, the CDR3 is TGTGCCAGCAGCCATATAGGGGGGGGTGTAACTGGGGCCAACGTCCTGACTTTC. Translation gives CASSHIGGGVTGANVLTF. Variable domain in full (rest from reference TRBV28 and TRBJ2-6): DVKVTQSSRYLVKRTGEKVFLECVQDMDHENMFWYRQDPGLGLRLIYFSYDVKMKEKGDIPEGYSVSREKKERFSLILESASTNQTSMYLCASSHIGGGVTGANVLTFGAGSRLTVL.

Here the CDR3 reads CASSFVSVTDTQYF. For the CDR3, the DNA is TGTGCCAGCAGTTTTGTGTCTGTCACAGATACGCAGTATTTT. The rearrangement links TRBV12-3 or TRBV12-4 to TRBJ2-3, with no clear D. V was clipped by 3 bases and J by 2 bases, with 9 bases between them. The CDR3 is 14 residues long.

A note on this clonotype: It is likely a read error, because the conserved phenylalanine at the end of the CDR3 is missing. The V call is TRBV4-2, the J call TRBJ2-7, with TRBD1 matching 7 bases. The CDR3 contains 13 residues. Trimming removed 3 bases from V and 2 bases from J; junction bases left unmatched: 1. Germline CDR1 reads LGHNA; CDR2 reads YNFKEQ. CDR3 sequence (DNA): TGTGCCAGCAGCCACGGACAGGCCTACGAGCAGTACCTC. Protein: CASSHGQAYEQYL.

This clonotype appeared many times. The chain has TRBV29-1 and TRBJ1-1; no firm D call. Germline loops: CDR1 SQVTM, CDR2 ANQGSEA. The CDR3 contains 12 residues. With 3 bases removed from V and 3 bases from J, the gap between germline ends came to 8 bases. The CDR3 is CSVDPDYTEAFF. The CDR3 DNA reads as TGCAGCGTTGACCCGGACTACACTGAAGCTTTCTTT.

With regard to this clonotype: This may be a read error, as it is one base from a much larger clone. V gene TRBV5-3 combines with J gene TRBJ2-1; a weak D match, TRBD1 (6 bases). TRBV5-3 is designated an ORF whose function remains uncertain. This CDR3 has 15 residues. Trimming removed 10 bases at V and 2 bases at J, with 19 bases between. This CDR3 reads CAGSLEQGAYNEQFF. The CDR3, as DNA: TGTGCCGGCAGCTTGGAACAGGGCGCCTACAATGAGCAGTTCTTC.

In its sample, this clonotype was seen a few times. The chain employs TRBV28 and TRBJ1-5, with D unclear. The CDR3 has 17 amino acids. From germline, CDR1 is MDHEN and CDR2 SYDVKM. V was cut by 8 bases and J by 6 bases, with 26 bases left in between. CDR3 in DNA: TGTGCCAGCCATTCGCCAGATTTAAGGTCGATGGGTCAGCCCCAGCATTTT. This codes for CASHSPDLRSMGQPQHF.

This clonotype has just a few counts. J is TRBJ1-2 and V is TRBV15; no clear D. Between the trimmed V and J ends, which lost 0 bases and 5 bases, there was a span of 10 bases. This CDR3 comprises 14 residues. From germline, CDR1 is LNHNV and CDR2 YYDKDF (reference sequence). The DNA of the CDR3 is TGTGCCACCAGCAGAGATCTCGACGGATATGGCTACACCTTC. Its protein is CATSRDLDGYGYTF.

This clonotype was detected many times. The gene calls are TRBV28 and TRBJ2-3; D possibly uses TRBD1 or TRBD2 (5 bases each). V shed 4 bases and J shed 1 base, with 9 bases lying between them. The CDR3 spans 14 residues. Germline V CDR1 and CDR2: MDHEN, SYDVKM. The CDR3 loop is CASSWGFGTDTQYF. The CDR3 DNA reads as TGTGCCAGCAGTTGGGGGTTTGGCACAGATACGCAGTATTTT. Drawing the rest from reference TRBV28 and TRBJ2-3, the complete variable domain is DVKVTQSSRYLVKRTGEKVFLECVQDMDHENMFWYRQDPGLGLRLIYFSYDVKMKEKGDIPEGYSVSREKKERFSLILESASTNQTSMYLCASSWGFGTDTQYFGPGTRLTVL.

The chain recombines TRBV12-3 or TRBV12-4 with TRBJ2-7, with TRBD1 matching 8 bases. V dropped 2 bases and J dropped 3; count of bases not matched to a gene: 3. This CDR3 has 14 residues. The DNA of the CDR3 is TGTGCCAGCAGTTTACCGGACAGGGACTACGAGCAGTACTTC. Its protein is CASSLPDRDYEQYF.

For this clonotype: A clone one base away is much larger, so this may be a read error. V gene TRBV24-1 combines with J gene TRBJ2-2, with D possibly matching TRBD1 (6 bases). The V and J ends lost 2 bases and 3 bases respectively, with 12 bases between them. The CDR3 sequence is 16 residues long. In germline, CDR1 is KGHDR, CDR2 SFDVKD. The CDR3 is CATSDYNRADTGELFF. The CDR3 DNA reads TGTGCCACCAGTGATTACAACAGGGCGGACACCGGGGAGCTGTTTTTT.

The rearrangement links TRBV4-1 to TRBJ2-5; tentative D call: TRBD2 (6 bases). This CDR3 spans 16 amino acids. Trimming pared 1 base from V and 4 bases from J, leaving 16 bases between. The germline V gene encodes CDR1 MGHRA and CDR2 YSYEKL. This chain's CDR3 is CASSQVAGRLGETQYF. CDR3 DNA sequence: TGCGCCAGCAGCCAAGTTGCAGGGAGGCTGGGAGAGACCCAGTACTTC.

The rearrangement links TRBV24-1 to TRBJ2-3, with 7 bases lining up with TRBD1. Unmatched junction bases numbered 6, after V lost 4 bases and J lost 0 bases. The CDR3 runs to 16 residues. The germline V gene encodes CDR1 KGHDR and CDR2 SFDVKD. CDR3 amino acids: CATSDTTGQSTDTQYF. The CDR3 region has the DNA TGTGCCACCAGTGACACTACGGGACAGAGCACAGATACGCAGTATTTT.

The J gene is TRBJ2-3, the V gene TRBV27; 9 bases map to TRBD2. CDR1 is MNHEY and CDR2 is SMNVEV in the germline V gene (reference sequence). The CDR3 is made up of 15 amino acids. Trimming cost V 3 bases and J 4 bases; bases outside gene matches: 5. CDR3 sequence reads: CASSLLAGISDTQYF. Written as DNA, the CDR3 is TGTGCCAGCAGTTTGCTAGCGGGGATTTCAGATACGCAGTATTTT.

This clonotype occurred many times. The chain combines TRBV5-6 with TRBJ1-2; D not certain. V lost 4 bases and J lost 7, with 11 bases in between. This CDR3 is 12 amino acids long. Germline loops: CDR1 SGHDT, CDR2 YYEEEE. CDR3 sequence (DNA): TGTGCCAGCAGCAAGGACCAGTTTGGCTACACCTTC. It codes for CASSKDQFGYTF. Together with reference TRBV5-6 and TRBJ1-2, the CDR3 gives the full variable domain: DAGVTQSPTHLIKTRGQQVTLRCSPKSGHDTVSWYQQALGQGPQFIFQYYEEEERQRGNFPDRFSGHQFPNYSSELNVNALLLGDSALYLCASSKDQFGYTFGSGTRLTVV.

There are a few counts of this clonotype. This rearrangement joins TRBV4-3 to TRBJ2-1, with D perhaps matching TRBD2 (6 bases). The length of the CDR3 is 16 residues. The germline CDR1 and CDR2 sequences are LGHNA and YSLEER. Trimming removed 0 bases from V and 5 bases from J, with 14 bases in between. CDR3 loop: CASSQDRGTYNNEQFF. As DNA, the CDR3 is TGCGCCAGCAGCCAAGATCGGGGGACTTACAACAATGAGCAGTTCTTC.

With respect to this clonotype: This sequence may be a read error, since a much larger clone differs from it by one base. The rearrangement uses TRBV3-1 and TRBJ1-5; perhaps TRBD1 as D (5 bases). V dropped 3 bases and J dropped 3 bases, with 12 bases sitting between them. Germline V gene lookup returns CDR1 LGHDT and CDR2 YNNKEL (reference sequence). The CDR3 runs 15 residues. The CDR3 nucleotides are TGTGCCAGCAGCCAGGGGCATGGGATCAATCAGCCCCAGCATTTT. The encoded protein is CASSQGHGINQPQHF.